The rows below give T cell receptor beta chains drawn from one sample of a study of T cells after yellow fever vaccination. TCRdb re-called the 5' RACE reads with MiXCR, one entry per CDR3 protein. Among about 350,000 distinct CDR3 sequences, about 4% were seen once, and the ten largest hold approximately 25%. This specimen was PBMCs, taken 5 days after the yellow fever booster vaccination. These receptor sequences come from a man in his late teens or twenties who received the YFV17D yellow fever vaccine. Each CDR3 is given with its conserved first and last residue. D genes are given only for firm matches. Clone size is stated in some rows and not others, as once, few, many or a class when expanded.

>TRBD1|TRBJ1-1|TRBV5-1|NA
TGCGCCAGCAGCAAGGGACAGGGGGTCACTGAAGCTTTCTTT
CASSKGQGVTEAFF
>TRBD2|TRBJ2-2|TRBV28|few
TGTGCCAGCAGCCTAGCGGGGGCGGGAACCGGGGAGCTGTTTTTT
CASSLAGAGTGELFF
>NA|TRBJ2-5|TRBV19|NA
TGTGCCAGTAGTATTTGGAAAGAGACCCAGTACTTC
CASSIWKETQYF
>NA|TRBJ2-2|TRBV15|many
TGTGCCACCAGCAGAGTCAGGGTGGCCGGGGAGCTGTTTTTT
CATSRVRVAGELFF
>NA|TRBJ2-5|TRBV9|NA
TGTGCCAGCAGCGCCCGTCTCCAAGAGACCCAGTACTTC
CASSARLQETQYF
>TRBD2|TRBJ2-3|TRBV5-5|NA
TGTGCCAGCAGCGCTAGCGGAATCACAGATACGCAGTATTTT
CASSASGITDTQYF
>NA|TRBJ2-7|TRBV29-1|many
TGCAGCGTTGAAACTAGGGATTACGAGCAGTACTTC
CSVETRDYEQYF
>TRBD1|TRBJ1-2|TRBV25-1|few
TGTGCCAGCAGTGCGGGAGGGACAGCCTACTATGGCTACACCTTC
CASSAGGTAYYGYTF
>NA|TRBJ2-3|TRBV5-1|few
TGCGCCAGCAGCTTGGTGCAGGGGCGCACAGATACGCAGTATTTT
CASSLVQGRTDTQYF
>NA|TRBJ2-4|TRBV6-2/TRBV6-3|NA
TGTGCCAGCAGTTTACGGGTCGTAGCCAAAAACATTCAGTACTTC
CASSLRVVAKNIQYF
>NA|TRBJ1-5|TRBV29-1|many
TGCAGCGGCCTACACTACCGAGGCAATCAGCCCCAGCATTTT
CSGLHYRGNQPQHF
>NA|TRBJ1-4|TRBV6-6|NA
TGTGCCAGCAGTTACTGGGGGATGGATGAAAAACTGTTTTTT
CASSYWGMDEKLFF
>NA|TRBJ2-2|TRBV27|NA
TGTGCCAGCAGTTGGGGGGAGGACACCGGGGAGCTGTTTTTT
CASSWGEDTGELFF
>TRBD1|TRBJ1-3|TRBV7-2|NA
TGTGCCAGCAGCCCACAGAGAGGGACAGGCTCTGGAAACACCATATATTTT
CASSPQRGTGSGNTIYF
>NA|TRBJ2-5|TRBV28|few
TGTGCCAGCAGAATGACAGCGAAAGAGACCCAGTACTTC
CASRMTAKETQYF
>NA|TRBJ2-1|TRBV5-1|few
TGCGCCAGCCACCTTTCAGAGCAAAGGGTGGGTGAGCAGTTCTTC
CASHLSEQRVGEQFF